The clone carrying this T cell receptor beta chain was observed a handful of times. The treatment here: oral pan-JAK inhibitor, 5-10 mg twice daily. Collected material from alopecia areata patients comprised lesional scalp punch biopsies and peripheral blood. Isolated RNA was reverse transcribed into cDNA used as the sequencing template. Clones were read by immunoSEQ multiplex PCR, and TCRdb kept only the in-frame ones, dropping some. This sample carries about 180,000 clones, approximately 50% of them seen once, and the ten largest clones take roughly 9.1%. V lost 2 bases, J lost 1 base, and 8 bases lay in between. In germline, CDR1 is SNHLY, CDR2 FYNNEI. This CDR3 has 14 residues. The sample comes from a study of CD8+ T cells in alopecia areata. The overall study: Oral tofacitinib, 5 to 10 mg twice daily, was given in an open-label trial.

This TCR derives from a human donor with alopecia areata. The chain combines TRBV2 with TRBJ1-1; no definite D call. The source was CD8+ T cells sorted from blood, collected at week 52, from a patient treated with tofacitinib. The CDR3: CASSEWVSNTEAFF. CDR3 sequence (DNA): TGTGCCAGCAGTGAATGGGTCTCGAACACTGAAGCTTTCTTT.